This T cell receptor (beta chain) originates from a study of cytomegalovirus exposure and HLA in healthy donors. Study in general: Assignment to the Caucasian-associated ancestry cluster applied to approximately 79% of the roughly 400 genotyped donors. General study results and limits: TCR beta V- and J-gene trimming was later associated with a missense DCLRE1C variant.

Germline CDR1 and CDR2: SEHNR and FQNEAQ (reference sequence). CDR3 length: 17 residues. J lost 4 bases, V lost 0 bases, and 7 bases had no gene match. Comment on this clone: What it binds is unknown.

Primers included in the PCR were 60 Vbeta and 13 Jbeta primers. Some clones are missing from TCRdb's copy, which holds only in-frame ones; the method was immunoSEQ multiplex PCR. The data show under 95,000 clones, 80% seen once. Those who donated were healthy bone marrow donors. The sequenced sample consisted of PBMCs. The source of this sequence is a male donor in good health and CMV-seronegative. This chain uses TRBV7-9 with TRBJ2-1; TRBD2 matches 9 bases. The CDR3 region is CASSLAGTSGSYNEQFF. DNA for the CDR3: TGTGCCAGCAGCTTAGCCGGAACTAGCGGGTCTTACAATGAGCAGTTCTTC.